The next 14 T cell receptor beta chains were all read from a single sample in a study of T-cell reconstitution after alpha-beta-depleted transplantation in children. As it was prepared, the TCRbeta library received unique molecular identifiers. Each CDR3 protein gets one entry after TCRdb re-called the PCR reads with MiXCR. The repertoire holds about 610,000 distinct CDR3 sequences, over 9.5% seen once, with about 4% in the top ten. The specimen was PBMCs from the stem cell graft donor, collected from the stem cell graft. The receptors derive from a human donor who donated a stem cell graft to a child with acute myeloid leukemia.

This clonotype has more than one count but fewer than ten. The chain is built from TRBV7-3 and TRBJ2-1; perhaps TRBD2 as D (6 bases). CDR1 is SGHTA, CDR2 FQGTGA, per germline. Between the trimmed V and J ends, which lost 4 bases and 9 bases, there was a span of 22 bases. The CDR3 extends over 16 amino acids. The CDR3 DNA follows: TGTGCCAGCAGCTCCTATGGATCTTCCCGGAGGGGTGAGCAGTTCTTC. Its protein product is CASSSYGSSRRGEQFF.

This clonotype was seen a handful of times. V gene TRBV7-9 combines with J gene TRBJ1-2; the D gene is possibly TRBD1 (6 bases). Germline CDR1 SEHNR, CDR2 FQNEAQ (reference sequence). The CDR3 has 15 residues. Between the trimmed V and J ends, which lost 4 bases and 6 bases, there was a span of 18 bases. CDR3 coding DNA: TGTGCCAGCAGCTCGCGAACGACAGGAGATGATGGCTACACCTTC. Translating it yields CASSSRTTGDDGYTF.

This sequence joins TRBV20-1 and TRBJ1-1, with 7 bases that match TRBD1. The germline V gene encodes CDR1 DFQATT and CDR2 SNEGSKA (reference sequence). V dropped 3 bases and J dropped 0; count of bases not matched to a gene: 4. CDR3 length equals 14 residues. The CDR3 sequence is CSARTDRMNTEAFF. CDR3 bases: TGCAGTGCTAGGACGGACAGGATGAACACTGAAGCTTTCTTT.

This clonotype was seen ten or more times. The CDR3 is CASRKGDRGDNYGYTF. CDR3 coding DNA: TGTGCCAGCAGAAAGGGCGATAGGGGGGATAACTATGGCTACACCTTC. This rearrangement joins TRBV6-1 to TRBJ1-2, with a possible D match to TRBD1 (6 bases). Germline-derived CDR1 and CDR2 are MNHNS and SASEGT. The CDR3 is 16 residues long. V lost 6 bases and J 1 base, leaving 18 bases between the germline ends.

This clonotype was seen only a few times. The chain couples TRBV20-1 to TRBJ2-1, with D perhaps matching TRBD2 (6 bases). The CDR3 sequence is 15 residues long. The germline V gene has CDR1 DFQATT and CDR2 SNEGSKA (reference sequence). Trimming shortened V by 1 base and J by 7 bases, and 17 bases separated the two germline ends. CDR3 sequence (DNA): TGCAGTGCTAGAGTGCCTAGCGCGACGGGTAATGAGCAGTTCTTC. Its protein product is CSARVPSATGNEQFF.

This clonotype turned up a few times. CDR3 DNA: TGTGCCAGTAGTATAGAACCACTCCCCTACAATGAGCAGTTCTTC. Translated, it gives CASSIEPLPYNEQFF. The chain couples TRBV19 to TRBJ2-1; D not resolved. The CDR3 sequence is 15 residues long. Germline V gene lookup returns CDR1 LNHDA and CDR2 SQIVND (reference sequence). V lost 0 bases to trimming and J lost 2 bases, with 8 bases between them.

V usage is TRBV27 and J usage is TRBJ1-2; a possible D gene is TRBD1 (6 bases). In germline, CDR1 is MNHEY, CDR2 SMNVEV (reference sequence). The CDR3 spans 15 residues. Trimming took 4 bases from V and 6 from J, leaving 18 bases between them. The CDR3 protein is CASSSRIGGFNGYTF. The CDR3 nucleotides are TGTGCCAGCAGTTCCCGTATAGGGGGATTCAATGGCTACACCTTC.

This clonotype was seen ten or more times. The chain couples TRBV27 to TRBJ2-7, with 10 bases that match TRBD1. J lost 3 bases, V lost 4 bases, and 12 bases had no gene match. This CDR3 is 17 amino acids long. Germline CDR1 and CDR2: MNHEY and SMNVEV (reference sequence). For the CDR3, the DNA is TGTGCCAGCAGTTCTCGACAGGGGGCGAAGTCGATCTACGAGCAGTACTTC. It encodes CASSSRQGAKSIYEQYF.

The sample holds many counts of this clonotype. CDR3 sequence: CATRPGLAQHEQFF. In DNA, the CDR3 is TGTGCCACCCGCCCGGGACTAGCACAACATGAGCAGTTCTTC. The J gene is TRBJ2-1, the V gene TRBV10-3, with TRBD2 identical over 9 bases. CDR1 is ENHRY and CDR2 is SYGVKD in the germline V gene. V lost 10 bases and J lost 8; bases outside the gene matches: 12. CDR3 length: 14 residues.

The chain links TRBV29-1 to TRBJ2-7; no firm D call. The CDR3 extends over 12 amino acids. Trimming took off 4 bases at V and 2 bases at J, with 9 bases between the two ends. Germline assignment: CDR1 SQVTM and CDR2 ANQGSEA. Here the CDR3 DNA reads TGCAGCGTTGCGGCAGGAGCCTACGAGCAGTACTTC. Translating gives CSVAAGAYEQYF.

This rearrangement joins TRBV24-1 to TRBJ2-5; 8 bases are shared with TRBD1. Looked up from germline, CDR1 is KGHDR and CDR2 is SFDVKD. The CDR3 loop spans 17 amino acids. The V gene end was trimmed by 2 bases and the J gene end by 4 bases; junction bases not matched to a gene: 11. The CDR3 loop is CATSDSGQGWVGETQYF. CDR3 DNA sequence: TGTGCCACCAGTGATTCTGGACAGGGATGGGTTGGAGAGACCCAGTACTTC.

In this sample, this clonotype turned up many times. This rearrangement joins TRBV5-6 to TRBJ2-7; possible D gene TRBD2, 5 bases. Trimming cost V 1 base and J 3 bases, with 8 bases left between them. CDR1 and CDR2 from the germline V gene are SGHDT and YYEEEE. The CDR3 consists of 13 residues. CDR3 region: CASSLPGYYEQYF. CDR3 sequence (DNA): TGTGCCAGCAGCTTGCCGGGGTACTACGAGCAGTACTTC.

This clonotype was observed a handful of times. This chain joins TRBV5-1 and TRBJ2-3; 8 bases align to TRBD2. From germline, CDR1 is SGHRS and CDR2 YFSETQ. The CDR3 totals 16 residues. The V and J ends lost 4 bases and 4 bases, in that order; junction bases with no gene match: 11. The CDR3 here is CASSQISGRAADTQYF. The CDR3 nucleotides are TGCGCCAGCAGCCAGATATCCGGGAGGGCCGCAGATACGCAGTATTTT.

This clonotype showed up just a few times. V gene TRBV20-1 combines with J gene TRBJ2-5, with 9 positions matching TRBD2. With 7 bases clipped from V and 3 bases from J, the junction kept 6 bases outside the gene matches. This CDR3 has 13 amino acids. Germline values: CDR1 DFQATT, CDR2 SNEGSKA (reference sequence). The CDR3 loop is CSEEGLAEETQYF. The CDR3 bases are TGCAGTGAGGAGGGACTAGCAGAAGAGACCCAGTACTTC.